The next 10 T cell receptor beta chains were all read from a single sample in a study of blood T cell repertoires in COVID-19. Profiling relied on immunoSEQ multiplex PCR, and the TCRdb table lists in-frame clones only, not all of them. In the table there are roughly 500,000 clones, about 88% of which are singletons. What was sequenced was PBMCs or T cells enriched from blood (not recorded which). The receptors were sampled from a woman aged 55-70 years who had recovered from COVID-19.

The chain joins TRBV5-5 to TRBJ2-2, with D perhaps TRBD2 (5 bases). The CDR3 extends over 15 amino acids. Trimming shortened V by 4 bases and J by 0 bases, and 10 bases separated the two germline ends. Germline-derived CDR1 and CDR2 are SGHKS and YYEKEE (reference sequence). This CDR3 is CASSLDLANTGELFF. For the CDR3, the DNA is TGTGCCAGCAGCCTGGACTTAGCGAACACCGGGGAGCTGTTTTTT.

The gene calls are TRBV5-8 and TRBJ2-2, with D unclear. This CDR3 has 14 amino acids. Trimming took off 2 bases at V and 0 bases at J, with 5 bases between the two ends. Germline V gene data show CDR1 as SGHTS and CDR2 as YDEGEE. CDR3 residues: CASSFRSNTGELFF. Written as DNA, the CDR3 is TGTGCCAGCAGCTTTAGATCGAACACCGGGGAGCTGTTTTTT.

This clone was seen more than once but under ten times. The rearrangement links TRBV4-1 to TRBJ1-3; D unresolved. This CDR3 contains 17 residues. Germline CDR1 is MGHRA and CDR2 is YSYEKL. V was pared by 0 bases and J by 0 bases, with 12 bases between. Here the CDR3 DNA reads TGCGCCAGCAGCCAAGAGGGAAGCGGGTACTCTGGAAACACCATATATTTT. It translates to CASSQEGSGYSGNTIYF.

The chain recombines TRBV3-1 (or the pseudogene TRBV3-2) with TRBJ2-1; 8 bases map to TRBD1. The CDR3 loop spans 17 amino acids. Germline CDR1 LGHDT, CDR2 YNNKEL (reference sequence). With V trimmed by 2 bases and J by 10 bases, 16 bases remained unmatched. CDR3 nucleotides: TGTGCCAGCAGCCAATACAGTTGGGCAGGGGGCTATCAGGAGCAGTTCTTC. Its translation: CASSQYSWAGGYQEQFF.

The chain carries TRBV19 and TRBJ2-1; 7 nucleotides match TRBD1. The CDR3 consists of 14 residues. Germline V gene lookup returns CDR1 LNHDA and CDR2 SQIVND (reference sequence). With V trimmed by 7 bases and J by 3 bases, 6 bases remained unmatched. CDR3 nucleotide sequence: TGTGCCAGTAATTCCCGGGACAGCTACAATGAGCAGTTCTTC. As protein: CASNSRDSYNEQFF.

Remarks on this clone: Mismatch with germline at one junction end may stem from a read error. The chain uses TRBV7-7 and TRBJ2-1, with TRBD2 as a possible D gene (6 bases). Germline V gene lookup returns CDR1 SSHAT and CDR2 FNYEAQ (reference sequence). This CDR3 region has 16 residues. CDR3 DNA sequence: TGTGCTAGCAGCTTAGGGGCGGGGTCCTCCTACAATGAGCAGTTCTTC. It codes for CASSLGAGSSYNEQFF.

The chain links TRBV5-1 to TRBJ2-2; no clear D. V was cut by 1 base and J by 1 base, with 8 bases left in between. The CDR3 sequence is 15 residues long. The germline gives CDR1 SGHRS, CDR2 YFSETQ. CDR3 coding DNA: TGCGCCAGCAGCTTGTTCGGAGTGAACACCGGGGAGCTGTTTTTT. Its translation is CASSLFGVNTGELFF.

The rearrangement uses TRBV5-1 and TRBJ1-1, with a tentative D call TRBD1 (6 bases). V lost 4 bases, J lost 0 bases, and 10 bases lay in between. CDR3 size: 14 residues. Germline V CDR1 and CDR2: SGHRS, YFSETQ. CDR3 nucleotide sequence: TGCGCCAGCAGCCGGACAGTCATGAACACTGAAGCTTTCTTT. This gives the protein CASSRTVMNTEAFF.

This chain connects TRBV10-3 to TRBJ1-5; 7 bases fit TRBD1. This CDR3 is built from 15 residues. Trimming cost V 3 bases and J 2 bases; bases outside gene matches: 4. Per the germline V gene, CDR1 is ENHRY and CDR2 is SYGVKD. The CDR3 sequence is CAISEQGNGNQPQHF. In DNA, the CDR3 is TGTGCCATCAGTGAACAGGGGAATGGCAATCAGCCCCAGCATTTT.

The chain has TRBV19 and TRBJ2-4, with D maybe TRBD1 (7 bases). The CDR3 covers 14 residues. Trimming left V 8 bases short and J 3 bases short, with 14 bases between. CDR1 is LNHDA and CDR2 is SQIVND in the germline V gene (reference sequence). The DNA for the CDR3 is TGTGCCAGTGCAGGGGGGCCGAACAAAAACATTCAGTACTTC. It yields the protein CASAGGPNKNIQYF.